This is a list of T cell receptor beta chains from one sample in a study of blood T cell repertoires in COVID-19. Using immunoSEQ multiplex PCR, the repertoire was profiled, and TCRdb retains in-frame clones only, with some absent. Of 140,000 to 150,000 clones listed, roughly three quarters are singletons. The sample was peripheral blood. The receptors were sampled from a woman aged 55-69 years with acute or convalescent COVID-19. CDR3s include the opening cysteine and the closing phenylalanine or tryptophan. D genes are given only for firm matches. Where a row states a size, it is once, few, many or the class of an expanded clone; other rows omit it.

TRBJ2-7 TRBD2 . TRBV7-9 TGTGCCAGCACCCTATACCCACAGGCTAGCGGGAGTACCGAGCAGTACTTC CASTLYPQASGSTEQYF
TRBJ2-3 . . TRBV5-8 TGTGCCAGCAGCCTGATACTCACAGATACGCAGTATTTT CASSLILTDTQYF
TRBJ2-3 . . TRBV18 TGTGCCAGCTCACCCATCCGAGCGGGCACAGATACGCAGTATTTT CASSPIRAGTDTQYF
TRBJ2-7 TRBD1 . TRBV9 TGTGCCAGCAGCTTCCAGGGGGCCCACGAGCAGTACTTC CASSFQGAHEQYF
TRBJ2-2 . . TRBV5-1 TGCGCCAGCAGCTTGTCCGTCACCGGGGAGCTGTTTTTT CASSLSVTGELFF
TRBJ2-7 . . TRBV30 TGTGCCTGGGGGACTCACCCCTACGAGCAGTACTTC CAWGTHPYEQYF
TRBJ2-7 TRBD1 . TRBV2 TGTGCCAGCAGGGGTGACCGACAGGGGTCTTTCTACGAGCAGTACTTC CASRGDRQGSFYEQYF
TRBJ2-5 TRBD2 . TRBV15 TGTGCCACCAGCAGAGATTCGGCTAGCGGAAACCAAGAGACCCAGTACTTC CATSRDSASGNQETQYF
TRBJ2-1 . . TRBV30 TGTGCCTGGACAGGGCGGAGCCCCAATGAGCAGTTCTTC CAWTGRSPNEQFF
TRBJ2-2 TRBD2 once TRBV5-1 TGCGCCAGCAGCTCCCTTGCTAGCGGGAGTACCTCCACCGGGGAGCTGTTTTTT CASSSLASGSTSTGELFF
TRBJ2-5 TRBD1 once TRBV5-1 TGCGCCAGCAGCCTAGGACAGGGTCGGGGGGAGACCCAGTACTTC CASSLGQGRGETQYF
TRBJ2-7 TRBD2 . TRBV28 TGTGCCAGCAGGCCTATACTAGCGGGCTCCTACGAGCAGTACTTC CASRPILAGSYEQYF
TRBJ1-5 TRBD1 . TRBV4-1 TGCGCCAGCAGCCAAGACTGGGACAGGGATCAGCCCCAGCATTTT CASSQDWDRDQPQHF
TRBJ1-6 . . TRBV29-1 TGCAGCGTTGAACAGGGCCACCTGTATTCACCCCTCCACTTT CSVEQGHLYSPLHF
TRBJ2-1 . . TRBV11-2 TGTGCCAGCAGCTGGAAGCGGAATGAGCAGTTCTTC CASSWKRNEQFF
TRBJ2-1 TRBD2 . TRBV28 TGTGCCAGCAGACCCGGACTAGCGGGAGGCCACAATGAGCAGTTCTTC CASRPGLAGGHNEQFF
TRBJ2-1 TRBD2 few TRBV30 TGTGCCTGGAAGGGACTAGCCTCCAATGAGCAGTTCTTC CAWKGLASNEQFF
TRBJ2-2 . . TRBV24-1 TGTGCCACCAGTGATTCTCCACAGGGTCATGCGTTGAACACCGGGGAGCTGTTTTTT CATSDSPQGHALNTGELFF
TRBJ1-1 . . TRBV3-1/TRBV3-2 TGTGCCAGCAGCCGGGAGCCTAACACTGAAGCTTTCTTT CASSREPNTEAFF
TRBJ2-3 TRBD1 few TRBV6-5 TGTGCCAGCCGAAGACAGGGGTTTTCCACAGATACGCAGTATTTT CASRRQGFSTDTQYF
TRBJ1-1 . few TRBV5-6 TGTGCCAGCAGGGGACTCTCGAACACTGAAGCTTTCTTT CASRGLSNTEAFF
TRBJ2-7 . . TRBV6-2/TRBV6-3 TGTGCCAGCAGTTACTCGAAAGCGGCGGGCAGACCCTACGAGCAGTACTTC CASSYSKAAGRPYEQYF
TRBJ1-2 TRBD1 . TRBV5-4 TGTGCCAGCAGCCCTGGGACAGGGAAAAGCTATGGCTACACCTTC CASSPGTGKSYGYTF
TRBJ2-7 . . TRBV4-1 TGCGCCAGCAGCCAGACGGCCGGGAGTACCGATTACGAGCAGTACTTC CASSQTAGSTDYEQYF
TRBJ1-5 TRBD1 once TRBV4-1 TGCGCCAGCAGCCTTCGACAGGGGCATCAGCCCCAGCATTTT CASSLRQGHQPQHF
TRBJ2-1 TRBD2 . TRBV12-5 TGTGCTAGTGGTTTGACCACTAGCGGGAGGGCGCATGAGCAGTTCTTC CASGLTTSGRAHEQFF
TRBJ2-4 . once TRBV6-6 TGTGCCAGCAGTTACCTGGGGGCGGCCAAAAACATTCAGTACTTC CASSYLGAAKNIQYF
TRBJ2-6 . once TRBV28 TGTGCCAGCAGTTTGGGGCTAACCGGGGCCAACGTCCTGACTTTC CASSLGLTGANVLTF
TRBJ1-1 . . TRBV6-6 TGTGCCAGCAGTTACGCGACGGAGCACACTGAAGCTTTCTTT CASSYATEHTEAFF
TRBJ1-2 . . TRBV6-6 TGTGCCAGCAGCCGCTATGGCTACACCTTC CASSRYGYTF
TRBJ1-1 TRBD1 few TRBV6-5 TGTGCCAGCAGTTACCATGGGACAGGGAACACTGAAGCTTTCTTT CASSYHGTGNTEAFF
TRBJ2-2 TRBD2 . TRBV7-6 TGTGCCAGCAGCAAGGTAGCGGGGAGCACCGGGGAGCTGTTTTTT CASSKVAGSTGELFF
TRBJ2-7 TRBD2 . TRBV5-4 TGTGCCAGCAGCTTGGCCAGCGGGAGGCCCCGAGGCGAGCAGTACTTC CASSLASGRPRGEQYF
TRBJ2-7 TRBD2 . TRBV28 TGTGCCAGCAGTTCTACGGGAGGGCCCGAGGAGCAGTACTTC CASSSTGGPEEQYF
TRBJ2-7 . . TRBV14 TGTGCCAGCAGCCATTTCAGGGATGAGCAGTACTTC CASSHFRDEQYF
TRBJ2-1 TRBD1 . TRBV19 TGTGCCAGTAGTCTCGACAGGGTATACAATGAGCAGTTCTTC CASSLDRVYNEQFF
TRBJ1-6 TRBD1 . TRBV16 TGTGCCAGCAGCCAGGGACAGGGAGGATCACCCCTCCACTTT CASSQGQGGSPLHF
TRBJ2-7 TRBD2 . TRBV6-2/TRBV6-3 TGTGCCAGCAGCCGGTACTCTAGCGGTTCCTACGAGCAGTACTTC CASSRYSSGSYEQYF
TRBJ2-7 TRBD1 once TRBV15 TGTGCCACCAGCAGAACCCCGACAGGGCAATACGAGCAGTACTTC CATSRTPTGQYEQYF
TRBJ2-6 TRBD1 . TRBV19 TGTGCCAGTAGTATAGCACCCCCAGGGGGCGGTGGGGCCAACGTCCTGACTTTC CASSIAPPGGGGANVLTF
TRBJ2-1 TRBD2 . TRBV6-2/TRBV6-3 TGTGCCAGCAGTTTTAGCGGGACGGCGACACAAAAATACAATGAGCAGTTCTTC CASSFSGTATQKYNEQFF
TRBJ1-2 TRBD1 . TRBV6-6 TGTGCCAGCAGTTCCACGACAGGGTTGGTTGGCTACACCTTC CASSSTTGLVGYTF
TRBJ1-2 TRBD1 . TRBV30 TGTGCCTCGGAAGCCGGGACAGGGAACTATGGCTACACCTTC CASEAGTGNYGYTF
TRBJ2-7 . . TRBV23-1 TGCGCCAGCATTAACGAGCAGTACTTC CASINEQYF
TRBJ2-7 TRBD2 . TRBV2 TGTGCCAGCACCCCGAAGCGGACTAGCGGGAGGGAACCCTACGAGCAGTACTTC CASTPKRTSGREPYEQYF
TRBJ1-2 TRBD1 . TRBV3-1/TRBV3-2 TGTGCCAGCAGCCACCTGACAGGGACGAACTATGGCTACACCTTC CASSHLTGTNYGYTF
TRBJ1-4 TRBD1 . TRBV15 TGTGCCACCAGCAGCTCCCGGGACAGCCGGTTCAAAAATGAAAAACTGTTTTTT CATSSSRDSRFKNEKLFF
TRBJ2-2 . . TRBV5-4 TGTGCCAGCAGCTTAAGGGGCGTCGGGGAGCTGTTTTTT CASSLRGVGELFF
TRBJ1-3 TRBD1 many TRBV11-2 TGTGCCAGCAGCCAGGAGGGGGCGGCGTGGCACACCATATATTTT CASSQEGAAWHTIYF
TRBJ1-1 . . TRBV30 TGTGCCTGGAGCCGGGACACCTCGGCTGAAGCTTTCTTT CAWSRDTSAEAFF
TRBJ2-7 . . TRBV6-5 TGTGCCAGCAGTCAAACAGGAGACGAGCAGTACTTC CASSQTGDEQYF